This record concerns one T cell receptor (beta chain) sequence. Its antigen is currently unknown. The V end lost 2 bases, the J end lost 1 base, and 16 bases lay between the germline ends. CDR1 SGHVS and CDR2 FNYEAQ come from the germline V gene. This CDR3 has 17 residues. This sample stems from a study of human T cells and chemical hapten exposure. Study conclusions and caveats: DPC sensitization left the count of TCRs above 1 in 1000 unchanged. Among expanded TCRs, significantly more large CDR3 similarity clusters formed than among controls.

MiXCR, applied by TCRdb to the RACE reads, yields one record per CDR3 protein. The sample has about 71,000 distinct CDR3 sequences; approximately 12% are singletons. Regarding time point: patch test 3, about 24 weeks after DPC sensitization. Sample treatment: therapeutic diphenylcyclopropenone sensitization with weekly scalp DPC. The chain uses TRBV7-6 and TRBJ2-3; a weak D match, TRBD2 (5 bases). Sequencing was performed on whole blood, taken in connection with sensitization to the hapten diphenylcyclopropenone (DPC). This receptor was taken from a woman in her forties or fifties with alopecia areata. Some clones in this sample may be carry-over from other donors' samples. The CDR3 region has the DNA TGTGCCAGCAGCTTATCCCCCAATCGCGGGCGCACAGATACGCAGTATTTT. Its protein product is CASSLSPNRGRTDTQYF.